This T cell receptor beta chain is from a study of early T cells in non-severe SARS-CoV-2 infection. Across the whole study: With bulk RNA from unsorted whole blood as input, sequencing yielded unpaired chains. General study results and limits: The VDJdb matching leaned toward anti-spike CD8 responses and overlooked private and CD4 specificities.

Unique molecular identifiers were added to individual cDNA molecules. TCRdb processed the 5' RACE reads anew with MiXCR; each CDR3 protein has one entry. The sample has tens of thousands of distinct CDR3 sequences; about 4.5% are singletons. Germline values: CDR1 MDHEN, CDR2 SYDVKM. V was shortened by 6 bases and J by 7 bases, with 10 bases between the two germline ends. The CDR3 loop spans 11 amino acids. This clonotype came up many times. Antigen: not known. The receptor was isolated from an adult who was a healthcare worker with PCR-confirmed SARS-CoV-2 infection or an uninfected control (not recorded which). The source was whole blood, collected at baseline. This chain links TRBV28 with TRBJ2-7; weak D call: TRBD2 (5 bases). The CDR3 nucleotides are TGTGCCAGCAGCCTTACGGGGGAGCAGTACTTC. Translation: CASSLTGEQYF.